This is a list of T cell receptor beta chains from one sample in a study of blood T cells in healthy people across ages. TCRdb recomputed calls from the 5' RACE reads with MiXCR, one row per CDR3 protein. The sample contains some 1,800,000 distinct CDR3 sequences, roughly two fifths of which appear only once. Sequenced input: blood. The receptors stem from a human donor in good health. The CDR3 runs from the conserved cysteine through the conserved F or W. The order of the fields is V gene, clone size, J gene, D gene, CDR3 protein, CDR3 DNA. D genes are given only for firm matches. Clone size is not always given. Where it is, it says once, few, many or a class for expanded clones.

TRBV14	NA	TRBJ2-7	NA	CASSPYLSSYNEQYF	TGTGCCAGCAGCCCGTACCTGAGCTCCTACAATGAGCAGTACTTC
TRBV7-2	NA	TRBJ2-2	NA	CASSRYWGRNTGELFF	TGTGCCAGCAGCCGTTACTGGGGGAGAAACACCGGGGAGCTGTTTTTT
TRBV20-1	NA	TRBJ1-2	NA	CSASSAGLNYGYTF	TGCAGTGCTAGTTCCGCAGGACTAAACTATGGCTACACCTTC
TRBV28	NA	TRBJ1-2	NA	CASGPGDTQGYTF	TGTGCCAGCGGTCCCGGGGACACTCAGGGCTACACCTTC
TRBV10-3	NA	TRBJ1-4	NA	CAISESLGTPEDEKLFF	TGTGCCATCAGTGAATCTCTCGGGACCCCAGAGGATGAAAAACTGTTTTTT
TRBV5-1	NA	TRBJ2-3	TRBD1	CASSLPGTGGSDTQYF	TGCGCCAGCAGCTTGCCCGGGACAGGGGGGTCAGATACGCAGTATTTT
TRBV7-9	few	TRBJ1-6	NA	CASQDRSYNSPLHF	TGTGCCAGCCAGGACAGAAGCTATAATTCACCCCTCCACTTT
TRBV3-1	few	TRBJ2-5	NA	CASSQGVAVQETQYF	TGTGCCAGCAGCCAGGGAGTAGCGGTTCAAGAGACCCAGTACTTC
TRBV12-3/TRBV12-4	NA	TRBJ2-7	NA	CASSFMRSSYEQYF	TGTGCCAGCAGTTTCATGAGGAGTTCCTACGAGCAGTACTTC
TRBV29-1	few	TRBJ2-5	TRBD2	CSVEATGGETQYF	TGCAGCGTTGAAGCCACGGGAGGAGAGACCCAGTACTTC
TRBV6-6	few	TRBJ1-2	TRBD1	CASRGTEVSYTF	TGTGCCAGCCGGGGGACAGAAGTAAGCTACACCTTC
TRBV12-3/TRBV12-4	NA	TRBJ1-5	NA	CANSTISNQPQHF	TGTGCCAACAGCACGATTAGCAATCAGCCCCAGCATTTT
TRBV20-1	many	TRBJ2-7	TRBD1	CSAQKDREPYEQYF	TGCAGTGCCCAGAAGGACAGGGAACCCTACGAGCAGTACTTC
TRBV24-1	NA	TRBJ1-2	TRBD1	CATSSQGGSDYGYTF	TGTGCCACCAGCAGCCAAGGGGGCTCGGACTATGGCTACACCTTC
TRBV20-1	once	TRBJ2-4	TRBD1	CSATRGTGSYNEQYF	TGCAGTGCCACCCGCGGGACAGGGTCATACAATGAGCAGTACTTC
TRBV20-1	NA	TRBJ2-3	NA	CSARGGGYIPDTQYF	TGCAGTGCTAGAGGTGGCGGGTACATCCCAGATACGCAGTATTTT
TRBV9	few	TRBJ2-1	NA	CASSGGGPDSLYNEQFF	TGTGCCAGCAGTGGGGGGGGCCCGGATTCCTTATACAATGAGCAGTTCTTC
TRBV7-2	NA	TRBJ1-6	NA	CASSPEGANSPLHF	TGTGCCAGCAGCCCCGAAGGGGCTAATTCACCCCTCCACTTT
TRBV7-2	few	TRBJ2-7	TRBD1	CASSITGTGSYEQYF	TGTGCCAGCAGCATAACCGGGACAGGCTCCTACGAGCAGTACTTC
TRBV24-1	few	TRBJ2-1	NA	CARRLGPPYNEQFF	TGTGCCAGAAGGTTGGGCCCCCCCTACAATGAGCAGTTCTTC
TRBV4-1	NA	TRBJ2-5	TRBD1	CASSQGLQGARAQYF	TGCGCCAGCAGCCAAGGCCTACAGGGGGCTAGAGCTCAGTACTTC
TRBV7-6	NA	TRBJ2-1	NA	CASSFGTWVGSEQFF	TGTGCCAGCAGCTTTGGGACATGGGTCGGTAGCGAGCAGTTCTTC
TRBV7-9	NA	TRBJ2-7	NA	CASSSDSTASYEQYF	TGTGCCAGCAGCTCTGATTCGACAGCTTCCTACGAGCAGTACTTC
TRBV20-1	NA	TRBJ1-2	NA	CSASSLPNYGYTF	TGCAGTGCTAGTAGTCTACCCAACTATGGCTACACCTTC
TRBV5-1	NA	TRBJ2-7	NA	CASSLLQDVYEQYF	TGCGCCAGCAGCTTGTTACAGGACGTTTACGAGCAGTACTTC